Shown below are 7 T cell receptor beta chains from a single sample sequenced in a study of T-cell reconstitution after alpha-beta-depleted transplantation in children. Preparing the TCRbeta library involved the use of unique molecular identifiers. TCRdb used MiXCR to reprocess the PCR reads, holding one entry per CDR3 protein. The top ten hold roughly 27% of the sample, which has about a million distinct CDR3 sequences, about 31% seen once. The material sequenced was PBMCs, mostly from graft donor cells, taken 360 days after TCRalphabeta/CD19-depleted stem cell transplant. The receptors were sampled from a boy in the first two years of life who had a stem cell transplant for SCID, so the T cells may come from the graft donor.

The genes are TRBV11-2 and TRBJ1-1, with no clear D. The CDR3 sequence is 15 residues long. CDR1 and CDR2 (germline): SGHAT, FQNNGV. The ends were cut back, 1 base at V and 1 base at J, with 10 bases in the middle. The CDR3 region is CASSLVGPRNTEAFF. The CDR3 nucleotides read TGTGCCAGCAGCTTAGTGGGCCCGCGGAACACTGAAGCTTTCTTT. The whole variable domain, remainder taken from reference TRBV11-2 and TRBJ1-1, is EAGVAQSPRYKIIEKRQSVAFWCNPISGHATLYWYQQILGQGPKLLIQFQNNGVVDDSQLPKDRFSAERLKGVDSTLKIQPAKLEDSAVYLCASSLVGPRNTEAFFGQGTRLTVV.

The rearrangement uses TRBV28 and TRBJ2-2, with 9 nucleotides matching TRBD1. CDR1 and CDR2 (germline): MDHEN, SYDVKM. This CDR3 contains 14 residues. The junction had 7 bases not matched to a gene; V was cut back by 9 bases and J by 5 bases. The CDR3 is CASRGQGGTGELFF. The DNA for the CDR3 is TGTGCCAGTAGGGGACAGGGCGGGACCGGGGAGCTGTTTTTT.

There are a few counts of this clonotype. The V gene is TRBV29-1, the J gene TRBJ2-7, with D perhaps TRBD1 (6 bases). This CDR3 contains 15 residues. Germline V gene data show CDR1 as SQVTM and CDR2 as ANQGSEA. V lost 0 bases and J lost 0, with 12 bases in between. CDR3: CSVEDWQGSSYEQYF. Written as DNA, the CDR3 is TGCAGCGTTGAAGATTGGCAGGGGAGCTCCTACGAGCAGTACTTC.

Written as DNA, the CDR3 is TGTGCCAGCAGCGTAGATGGGGGCCCTAATGAAAAACTGTTTTTT. Translating gives CASSVDGGPNEKLFF. The chain combines TRBV9 with TRBJ1-4; tentatively, D is TRBD1 (6 bases). The length of the CDR3 is 15 residues. Looked up from germline, CDR1 is SGDLS and CDR2 is YYNGEE. Deletions cut 0 bases from V and 3 bases from J, with 9 bases between.

The table lists this clonotype with a few counts. The genes are TRBV6-1 and TRBJ1-1, with 8 nucleotides matching TRBD1. Germline V gene sequence: CDR1 MNHNS, CDR2 SASEGT. The J segment lost 1 base and the V segment lost 4 bases, leaving 14 bases of the junction unmatched. The CDR3 is 18 residues long. The DNA for the CDR3 is TGTGCCAGCAGTGTCTCCCGGGACAGGACTGGGGAGAACACTGAAGCTTTCTTT. This codes for CASSVSRDRTGENTEAFF.

This chain links TRBV2 with TRBJ2-1; 10 bases agree with TRBD1. The V and J ends lost 7 bases and 4 bases, in that order; junction bases with no gene match: 4. Germline loops: CDR1 SNHLY, CDR2 FYNNEI. The CDR3 sequence is 14 residues long. CDR3 amino acids: CASMPGQGYNEQFF. The CDR3 DNA reads TGTGCCAGCATGCCGGGACAGGGGTACAATGAGCAGTTCTTC.

This clonotype was counted at least ten times. CDR3 nucleotides: TGTGCCAGCAGTGAAGGCGGGGGCGAGCAGTACTTC. Its translation is CASSEGGGEQYF. This chain uses TRBV2 with TRBJ2-7; 7 nucleotides align to TRBD2. There are 12 residues in the CDR3. The germline CDR1 and CDR2 sequences are SNHLY and FYNNEI. V dropped 1 base and J dropped 6; count of bases not matched to a gene: 0.